These 30 T cell receptor beta chains were sequenced from one sample in a study of T cell changes during pregnancy in multiple sclerosis. Profiling relied on immunoSEQ multiplex PCR, and the TCRdb table lists in-frame clones only, not all of them. In the table there are fewer than 85,000 clones, about 90% of which are singletons. The sample in question was peripheral blood, obtained in the first trimester of pregnancy. The receptors derive from a female donor in good health, enrolled as a control in a pregnancy study.

The CDR3 DNA follows: TGTGCCAGCAGTTCGTTGTCTTCCTACAATGAGCAGTTCTTC. This encodes CASSSLSSYNEQFF. V is TRBV6-5 and J is TRBJ2-1; unclear D gene. Germline V lookup: CDR1 MNHEY, CDR2 SVGAGI. The CDR3 spans 14 residues. V lost 4 bases to trimming and J lost 1 base, with 8 bases between them.

This clone was observed once. One junction end does not reproduce the germline sequence, and a read error may be involved. This sequence joins TRBV28 and TRBJ2-7; D perhaps matches TRBD2 (6 bases). The length of the CDR3 is 12 residues. The V gene's germline CDR1 is MDHEN and CDR2 SYDVKM. CDR3 protein: CASSPGTYGQYF. The DNA of the CDR3 is TGTGCCAGCAGTCCCGGGACTTACGGGCAGTACTTC.

The chain links TRBV14 to TRBJ1-5; no definite D call. The germline CDR1 and CDR2 sequences are SGHDN and FVKESK. CDR3 length: 12 amino acids. V gave up 1 base and J gave up 7 bases, with 5 bases separating them. CDR3 amino acids: CASSQGQQPQHF. CDR3 bases: TGTGCCAGCAGCCAAGGTCAACAGCCCCAGCATTTT.

This chain links TRBV6-1 with TRBJ1-5; tentative D call: TRBD1 (5 bases). The CDR3 covers 14 residues. Trimming cost V 0 bases and J 5 bases, with 8 bases left between them. CDR1 is MNHNS and CDR2 is SASEGT in the germline V gene. This chain's CDR3 is CASSEAWGYQPQHF. In DNA, the CDR3 is TGTGCCAGCAGTGAAGCCTGGGGCTATCAGCCCCAGCATTTT.

The chain uses TRBV5-4 and TRBJ2-5, with a possible D match to TRBD2 (5 bases). V lost 2 bases, J lost 4 bases, and 15 bases lay in between. The CDR3 has 15 amino acids. Per the germline V gene, CDR1 is SGHNT and CDR2 is YYREEE (reference sequence). CDR3 residues: CASSFASTRGETQYF. The CDR3 region has the DNA TGTGCCAGCAGCTTCGCTAGCACTAGAGGAGAGACCCAGTACTTC.

The V call is TRBV13, the J call TRBJ2-5, with no clear D. V shed 0 bases and J shed 5 bases, with 7 bases lying between them. Looked up from germline, CDR1 is PRHDT and CDR2 is FYEKMQ (reference sequence). CDR3 length: 13 amino acids. CDR3 protein: CASSLGELETQYF. DNA of the CDR3: TGTGCCAGCAGCTTAGGGGAGCTCGAGACCCAGTACTTC.

The chain uses TRBV7-2 and TRBJ2-1; maybe TRBD2 (5 bases). Trimming shortened V by 1 base and J by 8 bases, and 9 bases separated the two germline ends. Germline CDR1 and CDR2: SGHTA and FQGNSA. The CDR3 is 13 amino acids. The CDR3 sequence is CASSLVWRDEQFF. In nucleotides, the CDR3 is TGTGCCAGCAGCTTAGTGTGGCGGGATGAGCAGTTCTTC.

This chain joins TRBV4-2 and TRBJ2-1, with 13 nucleotides matching TRBD2. CDR1 and CDR2 from the germline V gene are LGHNA and YNFKEQ. The CDR3 has 17 amino acids. J lost 6 bases, V lost 0 bases, and 5 bases had no gene match. CDR3 in amino acids: CASSQEGGLAGVNEQFF. The DNA of the CDR3 is TGTGCCAGCAGCCAAGAAGGAGGACTAGCGGGAGTCAATGAGCAGTTCTTC.

The chain combines TRBV28 with TRBJ2-2; D might be TRBD1 (6 bases). This CDR3 contains 14 residues. Trimming took 5 bases from V and 7 from J, leaving 14 bases between them. Germline values: CDR1 MDHEN, CDR2 SYDVKM. The CDR3 protein is CASSHYYRDGELFF. The CDR3 DNA sequence: TGTGCCAGCAGTCATTATTACAGGGACGGGGAGCTGTTTTTT.

The chain has TRBV1 and TRBJ2-7; TRBD2, the table's D call, was not compared with the DNA. TRBV1 represents a pseudogene. The CDR3 sequence is 17 residues long. CDR3 in amino acids: CTSSQAVGRRDSYEQYF. CDR3 in DNA: TGCACCAGCAGCCAAGCGGTCGGGAGACGAGACTCCTACGAGCAGTACTTC.

With respect to this clone: The same CDR3 can be traced to other DNA sequences in this sample. The V call is TRBV28, the J call TRBJ2-7; 7 bases map to TRBD1. The CDR3 covers 14 residues. V lost 3 bases, J lost 0 bases, and 2 bases stayed unmatched. From germline, CDR1 is MDHEN and CDR2 SYDVKM. Here the CDR3 reads CASSLTGSSYEQYF. CDR3 nucleotide sequence: TGTGCCAGCAGTTTGACAGGGAGCTCCTACGAGCAGTACTTC.

The chain joins TRBV28 to TRBJ2-5; 15 bases map to TRBD2. Germline CDR1 and CDR2: MDHEN and SYDVKM. The CDR3 has 17 residues. The V and J ends lost 2 bases and 6 bases, in that order; junction bases with no gene match: 7. CDR3 sequence reads: CASSLDYGTSGRKTQYF. As DNA, the CDR3 is TGTGCCAGCAGTTTAGACTACGGGACTAGCGGGAGGAAGACCCAGTACTTC.

V and J are TRBV29-1 and TRBJ2-2; 10 bases match TRBD2. Trimming cost V 4 bases and J 3 bases; bases outside gene matches: 2. The CDR3 has 14 amino acids. CDR1 is SQVTM, CDR2 ANQGSEA, per germline. The CDR3: CSVGTSGYTGELFF. The CDR3 bases are TGCAGCGTTGGGACTAGCGGCTACACCGGGGAGCTGTTTTTT.

The chain is built from TRBV2 and TRBJ2-1, with D possibly matching TRBD2 (7 bases). This CDR3 has 13 residues. Germline V gene lookup returns CDR1 SNHLY and CDR2 FYNNEI. V was cut by 4 bases and J by 8 bases, with 12 bases left in between. The CDR3 DNA sequence: TGTGCCAGCAGTGGGGAGGGGGGCGATGAGCAGTTCTTC. It is translated as CASSGEGGDEQFF.

The chain links TRBV4-1 to TRBJ2-7, with a weak D call TRBD2 (6 bases). Germline CDR1 reads MGHRA; CDR2 reads YSYEKL. V shed 2 bases and J shed 2 bases, with 19 bases lying between them. The CDR3 has 17 residues. The CDR3 sequence: CASSQLTGAGSTYEQYF. The CDR3 DNA is TGCGCCAGCAGCCAACTAACTGGAGCGGGTTCAACCTACGAGCAGTACTTC.

This chain uses TRBV7-9 with TRBJ2-1; tentatively, D is TRBD2 (6 bases). This CDR3 region has 16 residues. V was pared by 4 bases and J by 0 bases, with 13 bases between. CDR1 is SEHNR and CDR2 is FQNEAQ in the germline V gene (reference sequence). As DNA, the CDR3 is TGTGCCAGCAGCTACCCCCTCGGGAGCTCCTACAATGAGCAGTTCTTC. It yields the protein CASSYPLGSSYNEQFF. Supplemented by reference TRBV7-9 and TRBJ2-1, the full variable domain reads DTGVSQNPRHKITKRGQNVTFRCDPISEHNRLYWYRQTLGQGPEFLTYFQNEAQLEKSRLLSDRFSAERPKGSFSTLEIQRTEQGDSAMYLCASSYPLGSSYNEQFFGPGTRLTVL.

The chain uses TRBV5-4 and TRBJ2-7; a weak D match, TRBD1 (5 bases). CDR1 is SGHNT and CDR2 is YYREEE in the germline V gene (reference sequence). The CDR3 covers 14 residues. The V end lost 0 bases, the J end lost 3 bases, and 10 bases lay between the germline ends. CDR3 in DNA: TGTGCCAGCAGCTTGGTGGGCAGGGACTACGAGCAGTACTTC. It codes for CASSLVGRDYEQYF.

V and J are TRBV6-5 and TRBJ2-7; 8 nucleotides match TRBD1. V trimming: 0 bases; J trimming: 5 bases; junction bases outside the gene matches: 9. Germline V gene sequence: CDR1 MNHEY, CDR2 SVGAGI. This CDR3 spans 16 amino acids. The CDR3 here is CASSYSIGQGFHEQYF. The CDR3 DNA reads as TGTGCCAGCAGTTACTCGATTGGACAGGGTTTCCACGAGCAGTACTTC.

The CDR3 nucleotides read TGTGCCAGCAGTTTAGAAGTGACAGGGAATGAGCAGTTCTTC. It translates to CASSLEVTGNEQFF. This chain connects TRBV27 to TRBJ2-1; 7 nucleotides align to TRBD1. CDR3 length: 14 amino acids. Germline V gene data show CDR1 as MNHEY and CDR2 as SMNVEV (reference sequence). V dropped 2 bases and J dropped 7; count of bases not matched to a gene: 5.

The V and J genes are TRBV7-8 and TRBJ2-1; 12 bases match TRBD2. The trim removed 5 bases at V and 0 bases at J, leaving 8 bases unmatched. Germline assignment: CDR1 SGHVS and CDR2 FQNEAQ. The CDR3 covers 18 residues. The CDR3 region is CASSPRTSGVPSYNEQFF. For the CDR3, the DNA is TGTGCCAGCAGCCCGAGGACTAGCGGGGTCCCCTCCTACAATGAGCAGTTCTTC. The full variable domain, in which reference TRBV7-8 and TRBJ2-1 provide the parts outside the CDR3, is GAGVSQSPRYKVAKRGQDVALRCDPISGHVSLFWYQQALGQGPEFLTYFQNEAQLDKSGLPSDRFFAERPEGSVSTLKIQRTQQEDSAVYLCASSPRTSGVPSYNEQFFGPGTRLTVL.

This clone was observed once. The chain carries TRBV7-9 and TRBJ2-7, with D maybe TRBD1 (6 bases). Germline CDR1 and CDR2: SEHNR and FQNEAQ (reference sequence). The germline V and J ends were trimmed by 0 bases and 5 bases, with 14 bases remaining between them. CDR3 length: 15 amino acids. The CDR3 protein is CASSLALGRGHEQYF. The CDR3 bases are TGTGCCAGCAGCTTAGCGTTAGGCAGGGGACACGAGCAGTACTTC.

V usage is TRBV5-1 and J usage is TRBJ2-1; 7 bases are a match to TRBD2. The junction had 3 bases not matched to a gene; V was cut back by 3 bases and J by 0 bases. The CDR3 contains 15 residues. From germline, CDR1 is SGHRS and CDR2 YFSETQ. DNA of the CDR3: TGCGCCAGCAGCTCTCGGACTAGCTCCTACAATGAGCAGTTCTTC. Amino acids: CASSSRTSSYNEQFF.

This clone was seen only once. The gene calls are TRBV5-1 and TRBJ2-5; 9 nucleotides align to TRBD2. The CDR3 runs 18 residues. Germline V gives CDR1 SGHRS, CDR2 YFSETQ. J gave up 3 bases and V 1 base, and 13 bases lay outside the gene matches. The CDR3 loop is CASSLRGLASYIEETQYF. The CDR3 DNA reads as TGCGCCAGCAGCTTGCGAGGACTAGCGTCTTATATTGAAGAGACCCAGTACTTC.

The rearrangement joins TRBV5-1 to TRBJ1-1, with no clear D. CDR3 length: 15 residues. The ends were cut back, 2 bases at V and 1 base at J, with 12 bases in the middle. CDR1 and CDR2 (germline): SGHRS, YFSETQ. The CDR3 sequence is CASSFSVRQNTEAFF. The CDR3 region has the DNA TGCGCCAGCAGCTTTAGCGTCAGACAGAACACTGAAGCTTTCTTT.

This rearrangement joins TRBV6-5 to TRBJ1-2; D not resolved. CDR3 length equals 14 residues. Looked up from germline, CDR1 is MNHEY and CDR2 is SVGAGI. V lost 0 bases and J 6 bases, leaving 11 bases between the germline ends. This chain's CDR3 is CASSYSRPRDGYTF. Here the CDR3 DNA reads TGTGCCAGCAGTTACTCGAGGCCGCGGGATGGCTACACCTTC.

This clone has just one count. The J gene is TRBJ2-1, the V gene TRBV6-5, with TRBD2 matching 10 bases. The germline V gene encodes CDR1 MNHEY and CDR2 SVGAGI. This CDR3 spans 14 amino acids. V trimming: 2 bases; J trimming: 9 bases; junction bases outside the gene matches: 4. The CDR3 spells CASSYMLAGVEQFF. CDR3 nucleotides: TGTGCCAGCAGTTACATGCTAGCGGGAGTTGAGCAGTTCTTC.

This chain links TRBV28 with TRBJ1-5; 12 bases fit TRBD1. The V and J ends lost 4 bases and 3 bases, in that order; junction bases with no gene match: 13. The CDR3 is 19 residues long. Germline V gives CDR1 MDHEN, CDR2 SYDVKM. In nucleotides, the CDR3 is TGTGCCAGCAGTTCAACCGGGACAGGGGGCCGTGTCGTCAATCAGCCCCAGCATTTT. This encodes CASSSTGTGGRVVNQPQHF.

The DNA for the CDR3 is TGCGCCAGCAGCCAGAACGACAGGCTCAATCAGCCCCAGCATTTT. Its protein product is CASSQNDRLNQPQHF. J is TRBJ1-5 and V is TRBV4-1; perhaps TRBD1 as D (6 bases). Germline values: CDR1 MGHRA, CDR2 YSYEKL. The CDR3 is 15 amino acids. V gave up 3 bases and J gave up 3 bases, with 12 bases separating them.

The chain uses TRBV28 and TRBJ2-7; no clear D. V was clipped by 2 bases and J by 0 bases, with 20 bases between them. Germline V gene lookup returns CDR1 MDHEN and CDR2 SYDVKM. This CDR3 has 18 residues. CDR3 region: CASSLTAYSRPISYEQYF. The CDR3 DNA follows: TGTGCCAGCAGTTTAACGGCTTACAGCCGCCCTATCTCCTACGAGCAGTACTTC.

The gene calls are TRBV25-1 and TRBJ2-3, with TRBD1 matching 11 bases. The J segment lost 3 bases and the V segment lost 6 bases, leaving 5 bases of the junction unmatched. This CDR3 has 15 amino acids. Per the germline V gene, CDR1 is MGHDK and CDR2 is SYGVNS. Written as DNA, the CDR3 is TGTGCCAGCAGCTGGACAGGGGGCCGGACAGATACGCAGTATTTT. It yields the protein CASSWTGGRTDTQYF.